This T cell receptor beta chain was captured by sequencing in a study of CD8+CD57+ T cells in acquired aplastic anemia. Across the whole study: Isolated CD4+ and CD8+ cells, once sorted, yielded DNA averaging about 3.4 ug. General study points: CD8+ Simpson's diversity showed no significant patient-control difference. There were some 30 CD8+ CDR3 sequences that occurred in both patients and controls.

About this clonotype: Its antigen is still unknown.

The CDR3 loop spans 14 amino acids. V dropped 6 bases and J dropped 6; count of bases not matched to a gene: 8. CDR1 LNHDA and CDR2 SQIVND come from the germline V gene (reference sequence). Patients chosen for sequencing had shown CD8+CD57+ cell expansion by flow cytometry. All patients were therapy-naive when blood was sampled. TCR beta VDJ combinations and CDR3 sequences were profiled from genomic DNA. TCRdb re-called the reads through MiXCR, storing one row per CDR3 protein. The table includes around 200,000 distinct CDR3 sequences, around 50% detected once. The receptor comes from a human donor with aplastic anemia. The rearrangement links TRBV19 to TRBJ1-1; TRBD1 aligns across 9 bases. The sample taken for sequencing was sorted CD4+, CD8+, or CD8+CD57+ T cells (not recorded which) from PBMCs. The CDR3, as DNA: TGTGCCAGTAGGCCAGAACAGGGGGCCCCTGAAGCTTTCTTT. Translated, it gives CASRPEQGAPEAFF.